This TCR beta chain was sequenced in a study of technical replicates of blood from a handful of donors. The protocol was immunoSEQ multiplex PCR, while the TCRdb copy is restricted to in-frame clones and leaves out a portion. The sample lists roughly 81,000 clones; 65% to 90% were seen once. This CDR3 is built from 11 residues. CDR1 and CDR2 from the germline V gene are LGHNA and YSLEER. The V gene lost 1 base and the J gene lost 10 bases, with 5 bases spanning the gap. The rearrangement uses TRBV4-3 and TRBJ2-1; D gene unclear. What was sequenced was PBMCs. This clonotype was sampled from a human donor in good health. Some clones in this sample may be carry-over from other donors' samples. The CDR3: CASSQGVEQFF. CDR3 bases: TGCGCCAGCAGCCAAGGAGTCGAGCAGTTCTTC.